The text below deals with one TCR beta chain. Its antigen remains unknown. These data come from a study of T cell responses to AZD1222 COVID-19 vaccine. Study-wide findings and caveats: Mostly white British, mostly female donors; authors suggested clonal diversity may be underestimated.

TCRdb keeps only in-frame clones here, not all; method: immunoSEQ multiplex PCR. The sample contains 90,000 to 120,000 clones, approximately 86% of which appear only once. Trimming took off 0 bases at V and 10 bases at J, with 13 bases between the two ends. Germline V CDR1 and CDR2: LGHDT, YNNKEL (reference sequence). The CDR3 is 14 amino acids. The chain has TRBV3-1 (or the pseudogene TRBV3-2) and TRBJ2-1; D is possibly TRBD2 (5 bases). The clonotype was recovered from an adult who received the MenACWY meningococcal vaccine as a control. This material consisted of peripheral blood, taken 28 days after the second dose of the MenACWY control vaccine. In DNA, the CDR3 is TGTGCCAGCAGCCAAGATTTAACGGGAAGGGAGCAGTTCTTC. Translation: CASSQDLTGREQFF.